This T cell receptor beta chain was identified during a study of shared clonotypes between healthy human individuals. Study observations and caveats: Naive subsets generally exceeded memory subsets in estimated richness.

Both subsets, CD45RA+ naive and CD45RA-negative memory, were split from the CD4+ cells. Turning to this clone: Antigen: not known.

Measured with immunoSEQ multiplex PCR; TCRdb has only the in-frame clones, and not every one. The sample gives just over 2,000,000 clones, roughly 94% of which show up once; more than 0.1% is in the top ten. This CDR3 has 14 amino acids. Per germline, CDR1 MNHNS and CDR2 SASEGT. Trimming left V 0 bases short and J 0 bases short, with 3 bases between. Sequencing was done on a sample of naive CD4+ T cells sorted from blood. Subset: CD45RA+ positively selected. The rearrangement joins TRBV6-1 to TRBJ1-3; D is ambiguous. The receptor was isolated from a man aged 18 to 35 in good health. CDR3 sequence reads: CASSEAASGNTIYF. The CDR3 coding sequence is TGTGCCAGCAGTGAAGCAGCCTCTGGAAACACCATATATTTT.